This T cell receptor beta chain is drawn from a study of spatial heterogeneity in lung cancer. Study in general: There were, on average, more than eight raw-read appearances for each unique TCR and UMI combination.

Indicated time point: sample taken at primary tumor resection. Whole RNA was taken from tumor, nontumor lung or frozen PBMC; it was then sequenced unsorted. Ten or more counts support this clonotype. Trimming removed 3 bases at V and 4 bases at J, with 9 bases between. The length of the CDR3 is 12 residues. Per the germline V gene, CDR1 is DFQATT and CDR2 is SNEGSKA (reference sequence). Each CDR3 protein gets one entry after TCRdb re-called the 5' RACE reads with MiXCR. The data show tens of thousands of distinct CDR3 sequences, 7% to 9% seen once. The specimen was PBMCs, collected at surgery. The chain carries TRBV20-1 and TRBJ1-2; D uncertain. The sequence came from a male donor with early-stage non-small cell lung cancer. The CDR3 DNA is TGCAGTGCTAGGAGGGATGCCTATGGCTACACCTTC. Its protein is CSARRDAYGYTF.